These T cell receptor beta chains were read from a single sample in a study of blood T cell repertoires in COVID-19. Assay: immunoSEQ multiplex PCR; the TCRdb copy retains only in-frame clones and omits some. The repertoire consists of more than 60,000 clones, with nearly 85% occurring once and the leading ten covering over 40%. The sample comprised peripheral blood. These receptors all stem from a human donor in a cohort sampled during active COVID-19. Both conserved end residues are part of each CDR3. Each record gives: V gene, J gene, CDR3 protein.

TRBV18	TRBJ2-1	CASSPPKTSGYNEQFF
TRBV18	TRBJ1-1	CASSRSRENTEAFF
TRBV6-6	TRBJ1-1	CASSPPRGGTEAFF
TRBV28	TRBJ1-6	CASRIPGQGHSPLHF
TRBV6-6	TRBJ1-6	CASSRTGGDSPLHF
TRBV4-1	TRBJ2-1	CASSHGNRASNEQFF
TRBV29-1	TRBJ2-3	CSVDSLAVSDTQYF
TRBV12-3/TRBV12-4	TRBJ1-2	CASSEAYGYTF
TRBV30	TRBJ1-1	CAWSDGTGGATEAFF
TRBV19	TRBJ2-3	CASSIDLNRGVLDTQYF
TRBV5-1	TRBJ1-2	CASSLVSGTSYGYTF
TRBV6-5	TRBJ2-3	CASSSPSGGNTDTQYF
TRBV11-2	TRBJ2-5	CASSSSLAGGRETQYF
TRBV3-1/TRBV3-2	TRBJ2-3	CASSPRVDTQYF
TRBV27	TRBJ2-7	CASSYRQGYEQYF
TRBV5-8	TRBJ1-5	CASSPGTGNQPQHF
TRBV30	TRBJ2-5	CAWSPGGVRLETQYF
TRBV18	TRBJ1-5	CASSSGQGNQPQHF
TRBV18	TRBJ1-1	CASSPYRENTEAFF
TRBV19	TRBJ1-1	CASSTDRAMNTEAFF
TRBV28	TRBJ2-5	CASSRGGERETQYF
TRBV5-1	TRBJ2-1	CASSSQTGYNEQFF
TRBV18	TRBJ1-2	CASSRRDRGVGGYTF
TRBV3-1/TRBV3-2	TRBJ2-3	CASSLAGGSTDTQYF
TRBV10-3	TRBJ1-1	CAISGKQGMSVNTEAFF
TRBV28	TRBJ2-1	CASSLTYNEQFF
TRBV27	TRBJ1-5	CASRGGYSNQPQHF
TRBV7-3	TRBJ2-6	CASSLRSSGANVLTF
TRBV19	TRBJ2-1	CASSSGTRGYEQFF
TRBV10-3	TRBJ1-2	CAISQSQDSYGYTF
TRBV6-6	TRBJ1-6	CASSYDRSNSPLHF
TRBV7-9	TRBJ1-6	CAARGHGDNSPLHF
TRBV7-9	TRBJ2-1	CASSLEPSQQFF
TRBV5-1	TRBJ2-7	CASSLVTGWGYEQYF
TRBV19	TRBJ2-1	CASSLTGTTYNEQFF
TRBV29-1	TRBJ1-2	CSVDPYYGYTF
TRBV30	TRBJ1-3	CAWSADRAGNTIYF
TRBV28	TRBJ2-5	CASGLAAYRYF
TRBV11-2	TRBJ2-3	CASSVLAGGPDTQYF
TRBV5-1	TRBJ1-2	CASSLTGGGPPNYGYTF
TRBV10-3	TRBJ2-7	CAISEGGSSYF